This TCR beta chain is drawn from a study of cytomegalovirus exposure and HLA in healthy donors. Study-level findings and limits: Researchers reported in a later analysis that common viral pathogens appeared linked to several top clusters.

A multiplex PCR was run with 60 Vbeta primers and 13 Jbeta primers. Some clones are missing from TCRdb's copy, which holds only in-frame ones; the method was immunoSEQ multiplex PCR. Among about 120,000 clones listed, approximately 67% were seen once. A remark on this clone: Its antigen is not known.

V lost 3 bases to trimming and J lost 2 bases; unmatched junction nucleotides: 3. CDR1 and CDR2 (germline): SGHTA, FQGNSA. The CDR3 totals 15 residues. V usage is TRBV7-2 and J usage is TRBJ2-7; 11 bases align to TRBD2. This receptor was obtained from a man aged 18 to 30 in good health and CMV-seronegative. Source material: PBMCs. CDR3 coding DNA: TGTGCCAGCAGCTTTCTTAGCGGGAGGGCCTACGAGCAGTACTTC. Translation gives CASSFLSGRAYEQYF.